The T cell receptor (beta chain) described here comes from a study of radiotherapy plus CTLA-4 blockade in lung cancer. The V gene lost 4 bases and the J gene lost 4 bases, with 14 bases spanning the gap. CDR1 SGHTA and CDR2 FQGTGA come from the germline V gene. The CDR3 is 15 amino acids. Sequencing used immunoSEQ multiplex PCR; TCRdb keeps in-frame clones, though not all of them. The sample lists about 48,000 clones; around 88% were seen once. This TCR was recovered from a human donor with non-small cell lung cancer that progressed on radiotherapy plus ipilimumab. Some clones in this sample may be carry-over from other donors' samples. The J gene is TRBJ2-1, the V gene TRBV7-3; TRBD2 might be the D (6 bases). Sample: peripheral blood, taken from a patient treated with radiotherapy plus ipilimumab. The CDR3 region has the DNA TGTGCCAGCAGCTCAGTAGCGGTTTCGTACAATGAGCAGTTCTTC. Protein product: CASSSVAVSYNEQFF.